Below, one T cell receptor beta chain is given with its context. The same CDR3 arises from other DNA sequences in this sample as well. Profiled with immunoSEQ multiplex PCR; TCRdb holds only in-frame clones, not every one. The profile shows roughly 54,000 clones, 85% to 90% of them singletons. These data originate in a study of blood T cell repertoires in COVID-19. Across the whole study: T cells, B-cell-depleted T cells, or PBMCs provided the cDNA or gDNA that served as material.

The V end was cut by 4 bases, the J end by 5 bases, with 9 bases between. This CDR3 spans 11 amino acids. Germline V gene lookup returns CDR1 DFQATT and CDR2 SNEGSKA (reference sequence). This chain connects TRBV20-1 to TRBJ2-7, with no clear D. This receptor was identified in a human donor in a cohort sampled during active COVID-19. The sequenced material came from peripheral blood. Here the CDR3 reads CSAKSGHEQYF. In nucleotides, the CDR3 is TGCAGTGCTAAATCGGGTCACGAGCAGTACTTC.